This record concerns one TCR beta chain sequence. This sample was taken from a study of blood T cells in healthy people across ages. Primers used in a second PCR of about 6 to 11 cycles were a sample-barcoded 5' primer and a J-beta primer mix. TCRdb re-analysed the 5' RACE reads in MiXCR, keeping a single row per CDR3 protein. The data show roughly 1,300,000 distinct CDR3 sequences, with approximately 59% seen just once and 6.7% held by the top ten. V was clipped by 0 bases and J by 0 bases, with 18 bases between them. Germline V lookup: CDR1 MNHEY, CDR2 SVGAGI. This CDR3 is built from 20 residues. The sample was blood. J is TRBJ2-6 and V is TRBV6-5; weak D call: TRBD1 (5 bases). This sequence originates from a man younger than 35 in good health. DNA for the CDR3: TGTGCCAGCAGTTACTCAAAGGACACCAATCGAGCCTCTGGGGCCAACGTCCTGACTTTC. This sequence encodes CASSYSKDTNRASGANVLTF.